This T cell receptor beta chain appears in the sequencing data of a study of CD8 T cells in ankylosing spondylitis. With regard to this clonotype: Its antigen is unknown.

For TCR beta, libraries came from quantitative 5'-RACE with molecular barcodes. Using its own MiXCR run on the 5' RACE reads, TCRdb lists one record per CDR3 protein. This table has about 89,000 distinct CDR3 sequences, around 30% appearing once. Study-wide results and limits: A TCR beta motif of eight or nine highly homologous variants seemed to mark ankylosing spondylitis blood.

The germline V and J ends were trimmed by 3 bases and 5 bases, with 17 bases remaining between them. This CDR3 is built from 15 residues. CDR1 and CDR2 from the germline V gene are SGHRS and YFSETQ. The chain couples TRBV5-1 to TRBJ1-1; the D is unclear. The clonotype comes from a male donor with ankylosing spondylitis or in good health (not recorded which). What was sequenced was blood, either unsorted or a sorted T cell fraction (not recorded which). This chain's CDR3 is CASSSRADGRTEAFF. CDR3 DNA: TGCGCCAGCAGCTCACGGGCCGACGGTAGGACTGAAGCTTTCTTT.